The TCR beta chain described here comes from a study of blood T cells in healthy people across ages. Study-level points and caveats: TCR beta diversity correlated strongly with naive T cell percentage.

V lost 5 bases, J lost 0 bases, and 13 bases lay in between. Germline CDR1 and CDR2: SGHTA and FQGNSA. CDR3 size: 15 residues. It was with a sample-barcoded 5' primer and a J-beta primer mix that a second PCR of roughly 6 to 12 cycles was run. From the 5' RACE reads, TCRdb called clonotypes with MiXCR, one entry per CDR3 protein. Among around 1,800,000 distinct CDR3 sequences, 35% to 50% were seen once, and the ten largest hold 20% to 25%. Comments on this clonotype: The antigen is not known.

The sequence was obtained from a human donor in good health. The chain recombines TRBV7-2 with TRBJ1-2, with D maybe TRBD1 (5 bases). Sample: blood. CDR3 DNA sequence: TGTGCCAGCAGCCTAACGAGGGGCTCTAACTATGGCTACACCTTC. As protein: CASSLTRGSNYGYTF. Full variable domain (remainder filled in from reference TRBV7-2 and TRBJ1-2): GAGVSQSPSNKVTEKGKDVELRCDPISGHTALYWYRQSLGQGLEFLIYFQGNSAPDKSGLPSDRFSAERTGGSVSTLTIQRTQQEDSAVYLCASSLTRGSNYGYTFGSGTRLTVV.